This is a list of T cell receptor beta chains from one sample in a study of T-cell reconstitution after alpha-beta-depleted transplantation in children. TCRdb fed the PCR reads into MiXCR, producing one record per CDR3 protein. The table records under 850,000 distinct CDR3 sequences, roughly 14% of them present only once. The sample in question was PBMCs, obtained before TCRalphabeta/CD19-depleted stem cell transplant. All receptors come from a girl aged 2-9 years with congenital amegakaryocytic thrombocytopenia, due to receive a stem cell transplant. Both conserved end residues are part of each CDR3. A D gene is named only where the DNA matches it firmly. Clone size appears in some rows only: once, few, many, or a class for an expanded clone.

TRBD2	TRBV5-1	many	TRBJ2-7	TGCGCCAGCAGCTTTAGCGGGAGGAGATACGAGCAGTACTTC	CASSFSGRRYEQYF
.	TRBV25-1	few	TRBJ2-7	TGTGCCAGCAGTGAATGGGGGCTAGCTTACGAGCAGTACTTC	CASSEWGLAYEQYF
TRBD2	TRBV20-1	many	TRBJ2-1	TGCAGTGCTAGAGCCGGACTAGAAAAGTATGAGCAGTTCTTC	CSARAGLEKYEQFF
TRBD2	TRBV7-9	few	TRBJ2-1	TGTGCCACCAAACTAACTAGCGGGAGTACGGATGAGCAGTTCTTC	CATKLTSGSTDEQFF
.	TRBV20-1	many	TRBJ1-1	TGCAGTGCTTTCACAGGGATTGTTGGAGGTGAAGCTTTCTTT	CSAFTGIVGGEAFF
.	TRBV20-1	few	TRBJ1-2	TGCAGTGCTAGAGATAGGAGCCGTGGGGGTGGCTACACCTTC	CSARDRSRGGGYTF
TRBD2	TRBV5-1	.	TRBJ2-7	TGCGCCAGCAGCTTGGTGGGGACTAGCGGGAGCCCCTACGAGCAGTACTTC	CASSLVGTSGSPYEQYF
.	TRBV5-1	many	TRBJ2-1	TGCGCCAGCAGGGACACCTCCTACAATGAGCAGTTCTTC	CASRDTSYNEQFF
.	TRBV5-1	.	TRBJ1-1	TGCGCCAGCAGCTTGGTAAGGGATGAAGCTTTCTTT	CASSLVRDEAFF
TRBD2	TRBV20-1	.	TRBJ2-1	TGCAGTGCCGCGTCTGGCGGGAGGGCCAGTGAGCAGTTCTTC	CSAASGGRASEQFF
.	TRBV21-1	.	TRBJ2-5	TGTGCCAGCACCCTCGAACTAAACCAAGAGACCCAGTACTTC	CASTLELNQETQYF
TRBD1	TRBV5-1	.	TRBJ1-2	TGCGCCAGCAGCTCAACAGGGGCAGCGAACTATGGCTACACCTTC	CASSSTGAANYGYTF
.	TRBV5-1	many	TRBJ1-1	TGCGCCTCAAGGCTTTGGGTGGCGAACACTGAAGCTTTCTTT	CASRLWVANTEAFF
TRBD1	TRBV4-2	few	TRBJ1-4	TGTGCCAGCAGCCAAGAGTTTATCCGGACAGGGAATGAAAAACTGTTTTTT	CASSQEFIRTGNEKLFF
.	TRBV7-2	many	TRBJ2-7	TGTGCCAGCAGTTTAGCTTGGTCGAGCTCCTACGAGCAGTACTTC	CASSLAWSSSYEQYF
.	TRBV20-1	few	TRBJ2-7	TGCAGTGCTAGGGGTCAGGGTTATGACGAGCAGTACTTC	CSARGQGYDEQYF
.	TRBV6-5	many	TRBJ2-1	TGTGCCAGCAGTTACTCGATGAGCGTCGTCGAGCAGTTCTTC	CASSYSMSVVEQFF
.	TRBV5-1	many	TRBJ2-3	TGCGCCAGCAGCGCCACAGATACGCAGTATTTT	CASSATDTQYF
.	TRBV20-1	many	TRBJ1-6	TGCAGTGCTAGAGTTGGGGACAACACTAATTCACCCCTCCACTTT	CSARVGDNTNSPLHF
.	TRBV27	few	TRBJ1-2	TGTGCCAGCAGGGGGTCCCCCTATGGCTACACCTTC	CASRGSPYGYTF
.	TRBV20-1	.	TRBJ2-2	TGCAGTGGCAGCGGTTCGAACACCGGGGAGCTGTTTTTT	CSGSGSNTGELFF
.	TRBV7-9	.	TRBJ1-2	TGTGCCAATACACAGGTTAACTATGGCTACACCTTC	CANTQVNYGYTF
.	TRBV12-3/TRBV12-4	many	TRBJ1-2	TGTGCCAGCAGTTTAAGTCGGAGAGGCTACACCTTC	CASSLSRRGYTF
.	TRBV5-1	many	TRBJ2-3	TGCGCCAGCAGCTTGGATGGGAGTGGCCCAGATACGCAGTATTTT	CASSLDGSGPDTQYF
TRBD2	TRBV4-2	few	TRBJ2-3	TGTGCCAGCAGCCCGATCCCGACTAGCGGGAGGGGATTCACAGATACGCAGTATTTT	CASSPIPTSGRGFTDTQYF
.	TRBV29-1	many	TRBJ2-7	TGCAGCGTTGTGGTGGGCCGTCTGGGCTACGAGCAGTACTTC	CSVVVGRLGYEQYF
.	TRBV20-1	many	TRBJ1-6	TGCAGTGCTAAGAGCCCGGTACCCCCTAGTTCACCCCTCCACTTT	CSAKSPVPPSSPLHF
.	TRBV20-1	many	TRBJ2-3	TGCAGTGCTAGAGATTTTTTAGGGACCACCGGCGCAGATACGCAGTATTTT	CSARDFLGTTGADTQYF